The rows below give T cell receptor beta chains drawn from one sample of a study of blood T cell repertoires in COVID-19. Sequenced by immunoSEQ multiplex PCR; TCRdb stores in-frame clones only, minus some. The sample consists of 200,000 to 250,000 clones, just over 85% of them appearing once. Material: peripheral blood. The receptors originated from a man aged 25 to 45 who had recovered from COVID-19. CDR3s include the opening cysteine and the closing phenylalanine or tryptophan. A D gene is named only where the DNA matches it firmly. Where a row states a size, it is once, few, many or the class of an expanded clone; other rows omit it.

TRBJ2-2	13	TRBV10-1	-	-	CASSDRVTGELFF	TGCGCCAGCAGTGACCGGGTGACCGGGGAGCTGTTTTTT
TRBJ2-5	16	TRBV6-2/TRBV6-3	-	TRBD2	CASSSGLVVLPPPQYF	TGTGCCAGCAGTTCCGGACTAGTTGTTCTGCCCCCGCCCCAGTACTTC
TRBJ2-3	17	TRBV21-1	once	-	CASRRGSGGPSTDTQYF	TGTGCCAGCAGAAGGGGCAGCGGGGGGCCCAGCACAGATACGCAGTATTTT
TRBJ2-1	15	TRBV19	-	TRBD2	CATSLAGGPYNEQFF	TGTGCCACCTCACTAGCGGGGGGGCCGTACAATGAGCAGTTCTTC
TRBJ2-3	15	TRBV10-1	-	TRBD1	CASSEQGLGGDTQYF	TGCGCCAGCAGTGAACAGGGGCTAGGGGGAGATACGCAGTATTTT
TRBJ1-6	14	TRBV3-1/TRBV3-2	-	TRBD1	CASSSRQGKSPLHF	TGTGCCAGCAGCTCGAGACAGGGGAAGTCACCCCTCCACTTT
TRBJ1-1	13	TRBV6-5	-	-	CASSLDSNTEAFF	TGTGCCAGCAGCCTAGACAGCAACACTGAAGCTTTCTTT
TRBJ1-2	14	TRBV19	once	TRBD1	CASSIQGTGFGYTF	TGTGCCAGTAGTATACAAGGGACAGGGTTCGGCTACACCTTC
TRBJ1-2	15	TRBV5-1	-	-	CASTPWGGANYGYTF	TGCGCCAGCACCCCGTGGGGGGGAGCTAACTATGGCTACACCTTC
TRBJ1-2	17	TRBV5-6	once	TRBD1	CASSLSTGPGQGRGYTF	TGTGCCAGCAGCTTAAGTACCGGACCGGGACAGGGTAGGGGCTACACCTTC
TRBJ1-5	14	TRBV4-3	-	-	CASSKTSSNQPQHF	TGCGCCAGCAGCAAAACGAGTAGCAATCAGCCCCAGCATTTT
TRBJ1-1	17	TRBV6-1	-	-	CASSESQGRIWNTEAFF	TGTGCCAGCAGTGAGTCTCAGGGAAGAATTTGGAACACTGAAGCTTTCTTT
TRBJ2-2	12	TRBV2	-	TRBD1	CASQGDGGELFF	TGTGCCAGCCAGGGGGATGGCGGGGAGCTGTTTTTT
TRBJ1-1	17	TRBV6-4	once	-	CASSDTGYGVGRDEAFF	TGTGCCAGCAGTGACACGGGGTATGGGGTCGGAAGGGATGAAGCTTTCTTT
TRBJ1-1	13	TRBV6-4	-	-	CASSDWPNTEAFF	TGTGCCAGCAGTGATTGGCCCAACACTGAAGCTTTCTTT
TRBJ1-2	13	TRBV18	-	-	CASSPEGLRVYTF	TGTGCCAGCTCACCGGAGGGACTGAGAGTCTACACCTTC
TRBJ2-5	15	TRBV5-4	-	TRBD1	CASSPGTGERETQYF	TGTGCCAGCAGCCCCGGGACAGGGGAGAGGGAGACCCAGTACTTC
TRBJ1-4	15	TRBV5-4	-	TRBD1	CASSANRGGGEKLFF	TGTGCCAGCAGCGCTAACAGGGGTGGAGGGGAAAAACTGTTTTTT
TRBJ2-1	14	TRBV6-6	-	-	CASSYTGTSNEQFF	TGTGCCAGCAGTTACACGGGGACTTCGAATGAGCAGTTCTTC
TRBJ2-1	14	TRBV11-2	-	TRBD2	CASSLGGLVVEQFF	TGTGCCAGCAGCTTGGGAGGACTAGTGGTTGAGCAGTTCTTC
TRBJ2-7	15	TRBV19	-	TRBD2	CASSIELAGHYEQYF	TGTGCCAGTAGTATAGAACTAGCGGGTCACTACGAGCAGTACTTC
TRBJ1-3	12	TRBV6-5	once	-	CASGRSGNTIYF	TGTGCCAGCGGCAGGTCCGGAAACACCATATATTTT
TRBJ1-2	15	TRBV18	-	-	CASSPYNGDMGGYTF	TGTGCCAGCTCACCCTATAACGGGGATATGGGGGGCTACACCTTC
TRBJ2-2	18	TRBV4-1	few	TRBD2	CASRGTSGLLEGTGELFF	TGCGCCAGCAGGGGGACTAGCGGACTCCTTGAGGGGACCGGGGAGCTGTTTTTT
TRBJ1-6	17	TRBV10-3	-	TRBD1	CAISESGQGFYNSPLHF	TGTGCCATCAGTGAGTCGGGACAGGGATTTTATAATTCACCCCTCCACTTT
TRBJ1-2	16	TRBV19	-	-	CASSTRPQGYNYGYTF	TGTGCCAGTAGTACCCGTCCGCAGGGGTATAACTATGGCTACACCTTC
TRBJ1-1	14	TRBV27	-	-	CASSLDSLGTEAFF	TGTGCCAGCAGCTTGGACAGCCTCGGCACTGAAGCTTTCTTT
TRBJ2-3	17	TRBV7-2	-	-	CASSLVQAGYQADTQYF	TGTGCCAGCAGCTTAGTGCAGGCGGGATATCAGGCAGATACGCAGTATTTT
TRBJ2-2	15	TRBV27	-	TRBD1	CASSLGQPNTGELFF	TGTGCCAGCAGTTTGGGACAGCCGAACACCGGGGAGCTGTTTTTT
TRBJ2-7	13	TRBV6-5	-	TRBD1	CASSRDRAHEQYF	TGTGCCAGCAGCCGGGACAGGGCCCACGAGCAGTACTTC
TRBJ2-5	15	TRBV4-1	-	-	CASSQALSKGGTQYF	TGCGCCAGCAGCCAAGCCCTTAGTAAGGGAGGGACCCAGTACTTC
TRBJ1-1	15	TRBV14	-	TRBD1	CASSQAPQGAQRAFF	TGTGCCAGCAGCCAAGCCCCTCAGGGGGCTCAGCGGGCTTTCTTT
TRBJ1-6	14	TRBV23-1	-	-	CASSYTGYNSPLHF	TGCGCCAGCAGTTATACAGGCTATAATTCACCCCTCCACTTT
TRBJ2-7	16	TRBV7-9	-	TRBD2	CASSLAPGLAVGEQYF	TGTGCCAGCAGCTTAGCACCGGGACTAGCTGTGGGAGAGCAGTACTTC
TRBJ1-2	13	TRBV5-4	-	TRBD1	CASSDRGDYGYTF	TGTGCCAGCTCCGACAGGGGTGACTATGGCTACACCTTC
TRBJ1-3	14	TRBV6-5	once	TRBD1	CASSTPGQRNTIYF	TGTGCCAGCAGTACACCGGGACAGAGAAACACCATATATTTT
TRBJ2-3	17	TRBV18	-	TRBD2	CASSPTAGLGEGYTQYF	TGTGCCAGCTCACCAACCGCCGGACTAGGAGAAGGGTATACGCAGTATTTT
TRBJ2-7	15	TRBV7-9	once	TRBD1	CASSSPGQGKYEQYF	TGTGCCAGCAGCTCCCCGGGACAGGGAAAATACGAGCAGTACTTC
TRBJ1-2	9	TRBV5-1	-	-	CAALYGYTF	TGCGCCGCACTCTATGGCTACACCTTC
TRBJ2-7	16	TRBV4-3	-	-	CASSQLGKGDSYEQYF	TGCGCCAGCAGCCAATTGGGTAAGGGGGACTCCTACGAGCAGTACTTC
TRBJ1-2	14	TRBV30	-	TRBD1	CAWRLGQLNYGYTF	TGTGCCTGGAGACTGGGACAGCTTAACTATGGCTACACCTTC
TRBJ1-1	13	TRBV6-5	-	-	CASSLQGRTEAFF	TGTGCCAGCAGTTTACAGGGACGGACTGAAGCTTTCTTT
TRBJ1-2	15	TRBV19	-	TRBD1	CASSRGQGSLYGYTF	TGTGCCAGTAGTCGAGGACAGGGCTCGCTCTATGGCTACACCTTC
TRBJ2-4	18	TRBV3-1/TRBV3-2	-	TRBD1	CASSQALRDRLAKNIQYF	TGTGCCAGCAGCCAAGCCCTTCGGGACAGACTAGCCAAAAACATTCAGTACTTC
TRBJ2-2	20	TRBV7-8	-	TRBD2	CASSSLTGLAGGRLTGELFF	TGTGCCAGCAGCTCACTAACGGGACTAGCGGGGGGGCGGCTCACCGGGGAGCTGTTTTTT
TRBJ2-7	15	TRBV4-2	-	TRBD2	CASSQDSSGGYEQYF	TGTGCCAGCAGCCAAGACTCTAGCGGGGGCTACGAGCAGTACTTC
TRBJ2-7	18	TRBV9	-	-	CASSVGGGWEIPPYEQYF	TGTGCCAGCAGCGTAGGAGGAGGATGGGAGATCCCCCCCTACGAGCAGTACTTC
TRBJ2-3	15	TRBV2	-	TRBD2	CASRGLAGGPDTQYF	TGTGCCAGCAGAGGACTAGCGGGGGGCCCAGATACGCAGTATTTT
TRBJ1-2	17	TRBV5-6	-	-	CASSLDPFRRDFRGYTF	TGTGCCAGCAGCTTGGACCCTTTCCGCAGGGACTTTCGTGGCTACACCTTC
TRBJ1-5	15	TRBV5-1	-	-	CASSLGLGAGQPQHF	TGCGCCAGCAGCTTGGGGCTGGGCGCGGGTCAGCCCCAGCATTTT
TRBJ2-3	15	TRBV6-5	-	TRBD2	CASSRTSGGPNTQYF	TGTGCCAGCAGTCGGACTAGCGGGGGGCCTAATACGCAGTATTTT
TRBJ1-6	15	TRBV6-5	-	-	CASSYGGAYNSPLHF	TGTGCCAGCAGTTACGGGGGGGCCTATAATTCACCCCTCCACTTT